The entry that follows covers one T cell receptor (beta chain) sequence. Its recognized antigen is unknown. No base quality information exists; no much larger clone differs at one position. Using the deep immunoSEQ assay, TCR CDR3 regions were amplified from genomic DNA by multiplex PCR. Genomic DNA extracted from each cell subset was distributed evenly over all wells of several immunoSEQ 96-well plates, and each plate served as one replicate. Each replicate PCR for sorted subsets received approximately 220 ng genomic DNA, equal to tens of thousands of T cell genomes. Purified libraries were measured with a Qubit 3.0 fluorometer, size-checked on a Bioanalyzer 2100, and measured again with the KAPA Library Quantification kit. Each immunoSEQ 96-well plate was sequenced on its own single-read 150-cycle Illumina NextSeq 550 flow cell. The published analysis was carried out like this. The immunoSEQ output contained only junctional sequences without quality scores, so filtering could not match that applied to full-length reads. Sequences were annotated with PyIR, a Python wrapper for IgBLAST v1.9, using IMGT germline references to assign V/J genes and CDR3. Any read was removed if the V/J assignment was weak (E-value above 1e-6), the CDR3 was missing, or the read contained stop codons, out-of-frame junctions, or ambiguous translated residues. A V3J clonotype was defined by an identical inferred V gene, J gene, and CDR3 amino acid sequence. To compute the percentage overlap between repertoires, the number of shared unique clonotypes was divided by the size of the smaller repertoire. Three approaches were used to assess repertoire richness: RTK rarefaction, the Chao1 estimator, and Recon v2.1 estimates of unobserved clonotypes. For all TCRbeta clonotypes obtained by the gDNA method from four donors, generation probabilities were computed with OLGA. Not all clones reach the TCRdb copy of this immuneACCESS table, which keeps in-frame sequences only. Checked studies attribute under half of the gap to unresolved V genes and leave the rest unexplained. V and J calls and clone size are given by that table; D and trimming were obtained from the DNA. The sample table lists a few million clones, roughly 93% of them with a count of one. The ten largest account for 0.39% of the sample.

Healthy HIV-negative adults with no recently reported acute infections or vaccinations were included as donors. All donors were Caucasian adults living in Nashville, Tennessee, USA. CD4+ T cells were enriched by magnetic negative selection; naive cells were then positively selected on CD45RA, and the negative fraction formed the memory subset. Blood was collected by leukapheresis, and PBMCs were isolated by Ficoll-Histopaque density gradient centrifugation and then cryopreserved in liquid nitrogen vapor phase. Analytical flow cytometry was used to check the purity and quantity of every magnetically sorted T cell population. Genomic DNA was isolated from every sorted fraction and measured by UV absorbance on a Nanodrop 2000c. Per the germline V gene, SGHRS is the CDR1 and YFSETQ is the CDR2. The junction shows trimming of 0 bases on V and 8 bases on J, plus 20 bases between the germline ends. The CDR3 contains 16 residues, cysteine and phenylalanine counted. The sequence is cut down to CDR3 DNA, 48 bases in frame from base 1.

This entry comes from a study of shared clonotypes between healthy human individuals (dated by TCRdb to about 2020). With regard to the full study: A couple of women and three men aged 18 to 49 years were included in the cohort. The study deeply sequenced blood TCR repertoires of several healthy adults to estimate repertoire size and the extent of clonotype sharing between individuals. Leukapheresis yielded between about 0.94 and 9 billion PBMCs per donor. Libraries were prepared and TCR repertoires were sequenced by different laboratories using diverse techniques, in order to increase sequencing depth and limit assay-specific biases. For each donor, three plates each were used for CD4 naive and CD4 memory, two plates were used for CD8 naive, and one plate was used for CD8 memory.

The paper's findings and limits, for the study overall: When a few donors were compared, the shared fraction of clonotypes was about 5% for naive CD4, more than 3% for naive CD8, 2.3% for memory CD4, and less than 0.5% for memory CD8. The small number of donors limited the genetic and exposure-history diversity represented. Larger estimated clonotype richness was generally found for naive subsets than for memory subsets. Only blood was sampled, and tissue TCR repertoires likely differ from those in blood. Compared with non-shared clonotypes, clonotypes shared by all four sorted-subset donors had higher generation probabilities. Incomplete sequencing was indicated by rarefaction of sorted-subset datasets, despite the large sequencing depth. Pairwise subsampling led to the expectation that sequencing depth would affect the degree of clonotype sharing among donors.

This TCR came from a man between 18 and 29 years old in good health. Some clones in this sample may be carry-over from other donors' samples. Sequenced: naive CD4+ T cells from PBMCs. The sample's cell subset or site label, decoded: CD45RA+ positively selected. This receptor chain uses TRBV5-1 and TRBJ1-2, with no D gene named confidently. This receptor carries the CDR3 CASSLAPGSLADGYTF. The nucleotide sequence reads TGCGCCAGCAGCTTGGCCCCCGGGAGCCTCGCGGACGGCTACACCTTC.